This record looks at one TCR beta chain sequence and its context. What this receptor recognizes is not known. No base quality values were provided; no much bigger clone lies one nucleotide off. This sample was included in a study of CD8 T cells in Susac syndrome (dated 2019 in TCRdb). About the full investigation: Repertoire sequencing was used to test whether CD8+ T cell activation and differentiation in Susac syndrome was antigen driven. The clonality of the CD8+ T cell repertoire was compared across approximately 12 healthy donors, roughly 14 Susac syndrome patients and about 16 multiple sclerosis patients. Paper-wide results and their limitations: The TCR sequencing and HLA analysis was acknowledged to have included a relatively small number of individuals.

Peripheral blood CD8+ and CD4+ T cells from healthy donors, Susac syndrome patients and multiple sclerosis patients were profiled using high-throughput TCR beta sequencing. The healthy donors served as controls matched for age and sex. Bulk CD8+ and CD4+ T cells were purified by magnetic negative isolation, whereas CD8+ TEMRA cells were enriched by FACS. Blood was drawn into EDTA tubes, processed within 24 hours, and PBMCs were isolated by density gradient centrifugation. PBMCs intended for TCR sequencing were frozen in liquid nitrogen and were later thawed in a 37 degrees C water bath. A purity of at least 90% was achieved for sorted or isolated CD4+, CD8+ and CD8+ TEMRA cells. RNA was extracted with the RNeasy kit and about 0.5 to 1 ug was reverse transcribed using random hexamers. The immunoSEQ multiplex PCR assay, covering 54 Vbeta and 13 Jbeta segments, was used to amplify TCR beta CDR3 regions. To correct PCR amplification bias, a synthetic template baseline was used for both primer optimization and computational correction. Under the source paper's analysis protocol: Reads were annotated to V, D and J genes according to IMGT and were analyzed with immunoSEQ Analyzer, with only productive sequences retained. Clonality was calculated as one minus the Shannon entropy normalized by log2 of the number of productive unique sequences. For each patient and control, public and private clones were evaluated among the 100 most prevalent clones. Clones were defined as Susac-specific if absent from the healthy and MS cohorts, from 1052 published viral clones and from other ImmuneACCESS disease sequences. Through fastp at Q25 and MiXCR, TCRdb rebuilt clones from the public reads, retaining in-frame beta chains. All rows with the same CDR3 protein become a single entry with the most common DNA and genes. These V and J calls derive from TCRdb rather than the authors' analysis. Recorded for this sample are roughly 28,000 distinct CDR3 sequences; 94% of them occurred a single time. The top ten clones comprise around 0.3% of the sample.

For CDR1 and CDR2, the germline V gene (reference sequence) lists SGHNT and YYREEE. Here V drops 4 bases and J drops 8 bases, and the junction holds 10 bases not matched to any gene. The CDR3, from cysteine to phenylalanine, totals 14 residues. The only DNA kept is the CDR3, 42 bases in frame from the first base. Sequenced input: CD8+ T cells from PBMCs. The sequence links TRBV5-4 to TRBJ1-2; 8 of the junction bases match TRBD1. The clonotype comes from a human donor in good health. The encoded CDR3 is CASSQFGTGEGYTF. The DNA sequence follows: TGTGCCAGCAGCCAATTCGGGACAGGAGAAGGCTACACCTTC. The CDR3, completed at both ends by the reference TRBV5-4 and TRBJ1-2 genes, gives the full variable domain ETGVTQSPTHLIKTRGQQVTLRCSSQSGHNTVSWYQQALGQGPQFIFQYYREEENGRGNFPPRFSGLQFPNYSSELNVNALELDDSALYLCASSQFGTGEGYTFGSGTRLTVV.